This TCR beta chain originates from a study of Ad26.COV2.S vaccination and SARS-CoV-2 variants. About the study: Into the muscle, Ad26.COV2.S was dosed once or twice, 56 days apart.

Findings of the study overall: Vaccine recipients showed a spike-specific TCR breadth that was higher than in placebo recipients.

Some clones are missing from TCRdb's copy, which holds only in-frame ones; the method was immunoSEQ multiplex PCR. The data show about 470,000 clones, with 90% seen just once and about 4.5% held by the top ten. Sample treatment: around 19 received Ad26.COV2.S at low or high dose, single or two shots; roughly five received placebo; per-sample allocation not given. Samples came from day 63 after the first vaccine or placebo injection. In Boston, an adult donor aged 18-55 years took part. CDR3 length equals 14 residues. Germline values: CDR1 LNHDA, CDR2 SQIVND (reference sequence). Trimming at V came to 6 bases and at J to 6 bases, leaving 5 bases not matched to a gene. A remark on this clone: The antigen is unknown.

The receptor's source is a person aged 18-65 years who received the Ad26.COV2.S COVID-19 vaccine or a placebo. Material: peripheral blood, obtained in a trial of Ad26.COV2.S vaccine versus placebo. The chain has TRBV19 and TRBJ2-1; 10 nucleotides line up with TRBD2. In nucleotides, the CDR3 is TGTGCCAGTAGAACTAGCGGGACCGGCAATGAGCAGTTCTTC. It codes for CASRTSGTGNEQFF.